The 22 T cell receptor beta chains presented below share a single source sample, sequenced in a study of T cell repertoires in cytomegalovirus infection. TCRdb passed the reads through MiXCR, listing each CDR3 protein once. The table shows 300,000 to 400,000 distinct CDR3 sequences, with about 28% occurring only once. No cognate antigen is known for these TCRs. The input for sequencing was cultured PBMCs, taken from culture after CMV antigen stimulation. Receptor source: a human donor in good health (CMV status not recorded). Some clones in this sample may be carry-over from other donors' samples.

Written as DNA, the CDR3 is TGCGCCAGCAGCTTGGGTAGGGTAGCTAACTATGGCTACACCTTC. This sequence encodes CASSLGRVANYGYTF. The chain is built from TRBV5-1 and TRBJ1-2; D is uncertain. CDR3 size: 15 residues. Germline lookup yields CDR1 SGHRS and CDR2 YFSETQ. Trimming took 0 bases from V and 0 from J, leaving 9 bases between them.

The rearrangement joins TRBV4-1 to TRBJ1-5; no definite D call. The CDR3 totals 15 residues. The ends were cut back, 3 bases at V and 2 bases at J, with 11 bases in the middle. Germline V gene lookup returns CDR1 MGHRA and CDR2 YSYEKL. This CDR3 is CASSQIPGRNQPQHF. The CDR3 DNA sequence: TGCGCCAGCAGCCAGATACCAGGCCGCAATCAGCCCCAGCATTTT.

The chain links TRBV25-1 to TRBJ1-4, with D perhaps matching TRBD1 (6 bases). The CDR3 is 15 residues long. Germline-derived CDR1 and CDR2 are MGHDK and SYGVNS. The V end was cut by 2 bases, the J end by 7 bases, with 14 bases between. CDR3 coding DNA: TGTGCCAGCAGTGAAATAGGACAGACTTCTGAAAAACTGTTTTTT. Protein: CASSEIGQTSEKLFF.

Comment on this clonotype: Sequence at one end of the junction differs from germline and may be a read error. The V and J genes are TRBV12-5 and TRBJ1-4, with 7 positions matching TRBD1. CDR1 and CDR2 from the germline V gene are LGHNT and FRNRAP. The CDR3 extends over 15 amino acids. CDR3 protein: CASGKGTATNEKLFF. The CDR3 DNA reads TGTGCTAGTGGTAAAGGGACAGCAACGAATGAAAAACTGTTTTTT.

V usage is TRBV6-6 and J usage is TRBJ1-6; the match to TRBD1 covers 7 bases. The CDR3 sequence is 16 residues long. V lost 0 bases to trimming and J lost 7 bases; unmatched junction nucleotides: 6. Germline V gene data show CDR1 as MNHNY and CDR2 as SVGAGI (reference sequence). This chain's CDR3 is CASSYSTGTENSPLHF. The CDR3 DNA is TGTGCCAGCAGTTACTCGACAGGGACGGAGAATTCACCCCTCCACTTT.

This clonotype has a handful of counts. The rearrangement joins TRBV4-1 to TRBJ2-3; TRBD1 might be the D (5 bases). The germline V gene encodes CDR1 MGHRA and CDR2 YSYEKL. The V and J ends lost 3 bases and 3 bases respectively, with 10 bases between them. This CDR3 spans 14 amino acids. As DNA, the CDR3 is TGCGCCAGCAGCCAGGTAGACAGAACAGATACGCAGTATTTT. Translation: CASSQVDRTDTQYF.

The gene calls are TRBV25-1 and TRBJ2-6; 8 bases agree with TRBD1. V shed 3 bases, J shed 11 bases, and the junction held 3 bases outside the gene matches. CDR3 length: 13 residues. Germline V CDR1 and CDR2: MGHDK, SYGVNS. This CDR3 reads CASSEGQAHVLTF. The CDR3 DNA is TGTGCCAGCAGTGAGGGACAGGCACACGTCCTGACTTTC.

V usage is TRBV5-1 and J usage is TRBJ1-1, with TRBD1 as a possible D gene (5 bases). V was cut by 2 bases and J by 4 bases, with 15 bases left in between. The CDR3 sequence is 15 residues long. Germline V gives CDR1 SGHRS, CDR2 YFSETQ. CDR3 amino acids: CASSLTRDPGTEAFF. CDR3 bases: TGCGCCAGCAGCTTAACCAGGGACCCGGGCACTGAAGCTTTCTTT.

The rearrangement joins TRBV12-3 or TRBV12-4 to TRBJ1-2; no definite D call. The V end was cut by 2 bases, the J end by 3 bases, with 7 bases between. CDR3 length: 13 amino acids. CDR3 bases: TGTGCCAGCAGTTTATGGGAGGACTATGGCTACACCTTC. This sequence encodes CASSLWEDYGYTF.

This clonotype was found once. Here the CDR3 reads CASTRQVGQPQHF. The CDR3 region has the DNA TGTGCCAGCACCAGGCAGGTCGGTCAGCCCCAGCATTTT. The chain uses TRBV6-5 and TRBJ1-5; D remains ambiguous. CDR1 and CDR2 (germline): MNHEY, SVGAGI. Trimming removed 7 bases at V and 6 bases at J, with 13 bases between. There are 13 residues in the CDR3.

This clonotype was picked up a small number of times. The rearrangement links TRBV18 to TRBJ1-2; 8 positions match TRBD1. The CDR3 runs to 14 residues. The germline CDR1 and CDR2 sequences are KGHSH and LQKENI. The V gene end was trimmed by 5 bases and the J gene end by 4 bases; junction bases not matched to a gene: 6. The chain's CDR3 is CASSSGGLSYGYTF. The CDR3 DNA sequence: TGTGCCAGCTCATCAGGGGGCTTAAGCTATGGCTACACCTTC.

This rearrangement joins TRBV28 to TRBJ1-5; D remains unclear. Germline V gene lookup returns CDR1 MDHEN and CDR2 SYDVKM. Between the trimmed V and J ends, which lost 3 bases and 7 bases, there was a span of 7 bases. The CDR3 has 12 amino acids. The CDR3 is CASSLFGQPQHF. CDR3 nucleotide sequence: TGTGCCAGCAGTTTGTTCGGACAGCCCCAGCATTTT. Filled out from reference TRBV28 and TRBJ1-5, the complete variable domain reads DVKVTQSSRYLVKRTGEKVFLECVQDMDHENMFWYRQDPGLGLRLIYFSYDVKMKEKGDIPEGYSVSREKKERFSLILESASTNQTSMYLCASSLFGQPQHFGDGTRLSIL.

This clonotype showed up many times. The rearrangement uses TRBV15 and TRBJ2-1; the D is unclear. Trimming stripped 4 bases from V and 0 bases from J, with 16 bases between. This CDR3 spans 17 amino acids. Germline-derived CDR1 and CDR2 are LNHNV and YYDKDF (reference sequence). The CDR3 DNA is TGTGCCACCAGCACGACGCGGTGGTTCAGCTCCTACAATGAGCAGTTCTTC. This sequence encodes CATSTTRWFSSYNEQFF.

This sequence joins TRBV6-2 or TRBV6-3 and TRBJ2-1; D is possibly TRBD1 or TRBD2 (5 bases each). CDR3 length: 14 amino acids. V lost 8 bases, J lost 10 bases, and 21 bases lay in between. Germline CDR1 is MNHEY and CDR2 is SVGEGT. CDR3 coding DNA: TGTGCCAGCCGAAGGGTAGCTGTGGGACGGGAGCAGTTCTTC. It specifies CASRRVAVGREQFF.

This clonotype was counted only a few times. The V gene is TRBV5-1, the J gene TRBJ2-3; 7 nucleotides align to TRBD2. V shed 4 bases, J shed 1 base, and the junction held 6 bases outside the gene matches. Per the germline V gene, CDR1 is SGHRS and CDR2 is YFSETQ. CDR3 length: 15 amino acids. The CDR3 DNA sequence: TGCGCCAGCAGCCTTCGGGGGGTGGGCACAGATACGCAGTATTTT. The encoded protein is CASSLRGVGTDTQYF.

The genes are TRBV19 and TRBJ2-7; 12 bases agree with TRBD1. This CDR3 has 15 residues. Germline loops: CDR1 LNHDA, CDR2 SQIVND (reference sequence). V lost 3 bases and J lost 2; bases outside the gene matches: 2. Here the CDR3 reads CASSIGDRGPYEQYF. CDR3 sequence (DNA): TGTGCCAGTAGTATTGGGGACAGGGGGCCCTACGAGCAGTACTTC. Supplemented by reference TRBV19 and TRBJ2-7, the full variable domain reads DGGITQSPKYLFRKEGQNVTLSCEQNLNHDAMYWYRQDPGQGLRLIYYSQIVNDFQKGDIAEGYSVSREKKESFPLTVTSAQKNPTAFYLCASSIGDRGPYEQYFGPGTRLTVT.

This clonotype qualifies as medium-sized. The J gene is TRBJ2-7, the V gene TRBV7-8, with D uncertain. The V end was cut by 1 base, the J end by 0 bases, with 13 bases between. CDR1 and CDR2 from the germline V gene are SGHVS and FQNEAQ. CDR3 length: 16 residues. The CDR3 DNA follows: TGTGCCAGCAGCTTAGGTGTAGCCAGGCTCTCCTACGAGCAGTACTTC. It encodes CASSLGVARLSYEQYF.

This clonotype was detected ten times or more. The chain has TRBV27 and TRBJ2-7; D might be TRBD2 (6 bases). Germline CDR1 reads MNHEY; CDR2 reads SMNVEV (reference sequence). This CDR3 is built from 16 residues. The germline V and J ends were trimmed by 4 bases and 3 bases, with 19 bases remaining between them. CDR3 nucleotide sequence: TGTGCCAGCAGTTACGGAGCCCCGGGACTCTACTACGAGCAGTACTTC. Translated: CASSYGAPGLYYEQYF.

This clonotype has only a few counts. V gene TRBV10-3 combines with J gene TRBJ1-2, with TRBD1 matching 12 bases. The CDR3 totals 16 residues. V lost 6 bases and J lost 1; bases outside the gene matches: 6. Germline values: CDR1 ENHRY, CDR2 SYGVKD. The CDR3 loop reads CAIRRRDRGLNYGYTF. CDR3 bases: TGTGCCATCAGACGCCGGGACAGGGGGCTTAACTATGGCTACACCTTC.

The chain joins TRBV20-1 to TRBJ2-7; 7 bases align to TRBD1. J was trimmed by 0 bases and V by 7 bases; bases with no gene match: 18. CDR1 is DFQATT, CDR2 SNEGSKA, per germline (reference sequence). The CDR3 extends over 17 amino acids. The CDR3 spells CSVPRLQTGPSSYEQYF. CDR3 DNA sequence: TGCAGTGTTCCTCGGCTCCAGACAGGGCCTTCCTCCTACGAGCAGTACTTC.

This clonotype has a handful of counts. This chain links TRBV27 with TRBJ2-7, with 8 bases aligning to TRBD2. The CDR3 extends over 17 amino acids. CDR1 MNHEY and CDR2 SMNVEV come from the germline V gene (reference sequence). The V segment lost 1 base and the J segment 1 base; nucleotides outside the gene matches: 9. CDR3 coding DNA: TGTGCCAGCAGTTTATACCCCCTGGCTAGCGGGTCCTACGAGCAGTACTTC. Protein product: CASSLYPLASGSYEQYF.

The chain has TRBV12-3 or TRBV12-4 and TRBJ2-7; the D gene is possibly TRBD1 (7 bases). Trimming left V 6 bases short and J 4 bases short, with 16 bases between. The CDR3 is made up of 14 amino acids. CDR3 sequence (DNA): TGTGCCAGCAGCGCGGGACAGTTCAGTTACGAGCAGTACTTC. Amino acid sequence: CASSAGQFSYEQYF.